This is a list of T cell receptor beta chains from one sample in a study of blood T cell repertoires in COVID-19. The table came from immunoSEQ multiplex PCR; TCRdb's copy has only in-frame clones and leaves some out. The table records around 200,000 clones, 86% of them present only once. The sequenced sample was PBMCs or T cells enriched from blood (not recorded which). The receptors here all came from a man aged 35 to 55 with acute COVID-19. The CDR3 runs from the conserved cysteine through the conserved F or W. The D gene is left open where the match is weak. Clone size is shown for a subset of rows, as once, few, many or a class of expanded clone.

cdr3_length,clone_size,d_call,j_call,v_call,cdr3_aa,cdr3_nt
15,.,TRBD2,TRBJ2-7,TRBV19,CASSITSGGSYEQYF,TGTGCCAGTAGTATCACTAGCGGCGGCTCCTACGAGCAGTACTTC
16,.,TRBD1,TRBJ2-1,TRBV5-1,CASSSPTGYENNEQFF,TGCGCCAGCAGCTCCCCGACAGGGTACGAGAACAATGAGCAGTTCTTC
14,.,.,TRBJ2-5,TRBV2,CASKPRIAQETQYF,TGTGCCAGCAAGCCTAGGATTGCCCAAGAGACCCAGTACTTC
12,.,.,TRBJ2-5,TRBV9,CASSPRGETQYF,TGTGCCAGCAGCCCCCGGGGTGAGACCCAGTACTTC
15,.,.,TRBJ1-5,TRBV5-6,CASSLVAGRGQPQHF,TGTGCCAGCAGCTTGGTTGCGGGGCGCGGACAGCCCCAGCATTTT
17,.,TRBD1,TRBJ1-2,TRBV19,CASTPGTGALSYGGYTF,TGTGCCAGTACCCCAGGGACAGGGGCCCTCTCGTACGGTGGCTACACCTTC
13,.,.,TRBJ2-3,TRBV24-1,CATRGRDRDTQYF,TGTGCCACCCGAGGGAGAGATAGGGATACGCAGTATTTT
12,.,.,TRBJ2-7,TRBV3-1/TRBV3-2,CASSQTNYEQYF,TGTGCCAGCAGCCAAACTAACTACGAGCAGTACTTC
15,few,.,TRBJ2-2,TRBV2,CASSDSKGGTGELFF,TGTGCCAGCAGTGACTCTAAGGGGGGGACCGGGGAGCTGTTTTTT
13,.,TRBD1,TRBJ2-1,TRBV29-1,CSVAPGQAVEQFF,TGCAGCGTCGCACCTGGACAGGCGGTTGAGCAGTTCTTC
13,.,.,TRBJ1-5,TRBV6-5,CASSPRLDQPQHF,TGTGCCAGCAGCCCCAGGTTGGATCAGCCCCAGCATTTT
16,.,TRBD2,TRBJ2-7,TRBV9,CASSVGSFAGDNEQYF,TGTGCCAGCAGCGTTGGGTCGTTTGCGGGAGACAACGAGCAGTACTTC
16,.,.,TRBJ1-4,TRBV4-2,CASSQAAGQWKEKLFF,TGTGCCAGCAGCCAAGCGGCCGGACAGTGGAAGGAAAAACTGTTTTTT
14,.,TRBD1,TRBJ2-1,TRBV27,CASSLSQGANEQFF,TGTGCCAGCAGTTTATCACAGGGGGCAAATGAGCAGTTCTTC
15,.,.,TRBJ2-1,TRBV5-1,CASSSLGGDHNEQFF,TGCGCCAGCAGCTCGTTAGGAGGGGACCACAATGAGCAGTTCTTC
12,.,TRBD1,TRBJ2-7,TRBV25-1,CASRDSVSAQYF,TGTGCCAGCCGGGACAGTGTTTCGGCGCAGTACTTC
13,.,.,TRBJ1-2,TRBV9,CASSPAGSDGYTF,TGTGCCAGCAGCCCCGCCGGGTCTGATGGCTACACCTTC
12,once,.,TRBJ2-1,TRBV12-3/TRBV12-4,CASSFDWNEQFF,TGTGCCAGCAGTTTCGACTGGAATGAGCAGTTCTTC
16,.,.,TRBJ1-1,TRBV5-1,CASSLVGGWMNTEAFF,TGCGCCAGCAGCTTGGTCGGGGGATGGATGAACACTGAAGCTTTCTTT
14,once,TRBD1,TRBJ2-7,TRBV6-5,CASKGTGVGHEQYF,TGTGCCAGTAAGGGGACAGGGGTCGGCCACGAGCAGTACTTC
17,.,TRBD2,TRBJ2-2,TRBV6-1,CASSEGIWSGSSGELFF,TGTGCCAGCAGTGAAGGGATCTGGAGCGGGAGTTCCGGGGAGCTGTTTTTT
12,.,.,TRBJ2-3,TRBV29-1,CSVDPITDTQYF,TGCAGCGTTGACCCTATCACAGATACGCAGTATTTT
13,.,.,TRBJ2-7,TRBV29-1,CSVAGQISYEQYF,TGCAGCGTTGCTGGACAGATCTCCTACGAGCAGTACTTC
13,.,.,TRBJ2-7,TRBV9,CASSPDYRYEQYF,TGTGCCAGCAGCCCGGACTATAGGTACGAGCAGTACTTC
14,once,TRBD2,TRBJ2-3,TRBV11-3,CASSLAGGTDTQYF,TGTGCCAGCAGCTTAGCGGGAGGGACAGATACGCAGTATTTT
17,.,TRBD2,TRBJ2-1,TRBV7-4,CASSPLRRRGRDNEQFF,TGTGCCAGCAGCCCACTACGAAGGCGCGGGAGGGATAATGAGCAGTTCTTC
14,.,.,TRBJ2-5,TRBV28,CASSLDGALETQYF,TGTGCCAGCAGTTTAGATGGGGCTCTTGAAACCCAGTACTTC
15,.,TRBD2,TRBJ2-3,TRBV27,CASSGSGRSTDTQYF,TGTGCCAGCAGCGGGAGCGGGAGAAGCACAGATACGCAGTATTTT
14,.,TRBD1,TRBJ2-7,TRBV4-3,CASSPGQGPHEQYF,TGCGCCAGCAGCCCCGGACAGGGGCCCCACGAGCAGTACTTC
13,once,TRBD1,TRBJ1-2,TRBV2,CASMSGTGGGYTF,TGTGCCAGCATGTCCGGGACAGGGGGAGGCTACACCTTC
14,.,.,TRBJ2-1,TRBV7-6,CASSLAGPYNEQFF,TGTGCCAGCAGCTTAGCGGGGCCCTACAATGAGCAGTTCTTC
13,.,.,TRBJ1-4,TRBV29-1,CSARTRSNEKLFF,TGCAGCGCCCGGACAAGGTCTAATGAAAAACTGTTTTTT
13,.,.,TRBJ2-7,TRBV7-9,CASSPGSYYEQYF,TGTGCCAGCAGCCCGGGGTCCTACTACGAGCAGTACTTC
16,.,TRBD2,TRBJ2-1,TRBV9,CASSSQAGGPYNEQFF,TGTGCCAGCAGCTCCCAGGCGGGAGGGCCGTACAATGAGCAGTTCTTC
15,.,TRBD2,TRBJ2-1,TRBV5-1,CASSSGTSGYNEQFF,TGCGCCAGCAGCTCCGGGACTAGCGGATACAATGAGCAGTTCTTC
16,.,TRBD2,TRBJ2-3,TRBV7-9,CASSKTSGWSTDTQYF,TGTGCCAGCAGCAAGACTAGCGGGTGGAGCACAGATACGCAGTATTTT
14,.,TRBD1,TRBJ2-7,TRBV5-1,CASSLTTGTNEQYF,TGCGCCAGCAGCCTGACGACAGGGACAAACGAGCAGTACTTC
15,.,.,TRBJ1-1,TRBV10-1,CASSESKTVNTEAFF,TGCGCCAGCAGTGAGTCGAAAACTGTGAACACTGAAGCTTTCTTT
13,.,.,TRBJ2-1,TRBV24-1,CATRGGLINEQFF,TGTGCCACCAGAGGGGGACTAATCAATGAGCAGTTCTTC
15,.,TRBD1,TRBJ1-5,TRBV24-1,CATSQGAYSNQPQHF,TGTGCCACCAGTCAGGGGGCCTATAGCAATCAGCCCCAGCATTTT
14,.,TRBD1,TRBJ2-1,TRBV6-6,CASSWDGTANEQFF,TGTGCCAGCAGCTGGGACGGGACAGCCAATGAGCAGTTCTTC
14,.,.,TRBJ2-2,TRBV18,CASSRTENTGELFF,TGTGCCAGCTCACGGACAGAGAACACCGGGGAGCTGTTTTTT
15,.,TRBD2,TRBJ2-7,TRBV7-2,CASSLEGSGSREQYF,TGTGCCAGCAGCTTAGAAGGTAGCGGGAGCCGTGAGCAGTACTTC
19,.,.,TRBJ2-6,TRBV5-4,CASPSSPTEAASGANVLTF,TGTGCCAGCCCTTCGTCACCGACGGAAGCGGCATCTGGGGCCAACGTCCTGACTTTC
20,.,.,TRBJ2-7,TRBV21-1,CASSIFGTSGREADSYEQYF,TGTGCCAGCAGCATATTTGGCACTAGCGGGAGGGAAGCGGATTCCTACGAGCAGTACTTC
13,.,.,TRBJ1-6,TRBV5-1,CASSLDLNSPLHF,TGCGCCAGCAGCTTGGATCTGAATTCACCCCTCCACTTT
17,.,TRBD1,TRBJ1-2,TRBV6-6,CASSPWGGQASNYGYTF,TGTGCCAGCAGTCCTTGGGGGGGACAGGCGTCTAACTATGGCTACACCTTC
13,.,.,TRBJ2-3,TRBV28,CASSLLGLETQYF,TGTGCCAGCAGTTTATTGGGTCTGGAGACGCAGTATTTT
14,.,.,TRBJ2-1,TRBV6-4,CASSPSPGYNEQFF,TGTGCCAGCAGCCCCAGCCCGGGGTACAATGAGCAGTTCTTC
16,.,.,TRBJ2-2,TRBV19,CASSWTASTNTGELFF,TGTGCCAGTAGTTGGACAGCGAGCACGAACACCGGGGAGCTGTTTTTT